This passage covers 28 T cell receptor beta chains from one sample sequenced in a study of memory CD4+ T cells and cytomegalovirus serostatus. Here immunoSEQ multiplex PCR was the method, and the copy in TCRdb shows in-frame clones only, minus some. The sample yields just under 95,000 clones, about 80% seen once. Single viable CD3+CD4+CD8-CD45RO+ cells were sorted as the memory CD4+ T cells. Sequencing was performed on memory CD4+ T cells from blood. All receptors derive from an adult in good health and CMV-seropositive.

This clone was detected only a few times. This chain links TRBV30 with TRBJ2-1; weak D call: TRBD2 (5 bases). The CDR3 totals 13 residues. V was trimmed by 3 bases and J by 7 bases, leaving 13 bases between them. Germline V lookup: CDR1 GTSNPN, CDR2 SVGIG (reference sequence). CDR3 sequence reads: CAWSGGHWNEQFF. In DNA form, the CDR3 reads TGTGCCTGGAGCGGCGGGCATTGGAATGAGCAGTTCTTC.

The genes are TRBV19 and TRBJ2-7; 8 bases align to TRBD1. The germline gives CDR1 LNHDA, CDR2 SQIVND (reference sequence). After removal of 6 bases from V and 6 bases from J, the junction contained 10 bases not matched to a gene. The CDR3 is made up of 14 amino acids. In DNA, the CDR3 is TGTGCCAGTAGGCGATCCGGGACAGGTACCGAGCAGTACTTC. Amino acid sequence: CASRRSGTGTEQYF.

V gene TRBV27 combines with J gene TRBJ2-1, with TRBD1 identical over 10 bases. This CDR3 region has 16 residues. V gave up 3 bases and J gave up 6 bases; unmatched junction bases: 8. The germline CDR1 and CDR2 sequences are MNHEY and SMNVEV (reference sequence). For the CDR3, the DNA is TGTGCCAGCAGTTTTAGGGACAGGGGTGGATTCAATGAGCAGTTCTTC. Amino acids: CASSFRDRGGFNEQFF.

The chain joins TRBV28 to TRBJ2-3, with D unclear. The germline V gene has CDR1 MDHEN and CDR2 SYDVKM. Trimming pared 7 bases from V and 6 bases from J, leaving 11 bases between. The CDR3 is made up of 12 amino acids. CDR3 DNA sequence: TGTGCCAGCACAGGCAGGACGGATACGCAGTATTTT. Protein sequence: CASTGRTDTQYF. The whole variable domain, remainder taken from reference TRBV28 and TRBJ2-3, is DVKVTQSSRYLVKRTGEKVFLECVQDMDHENMFWYRQDPGLGLRLIYFSYDVKMKEKGDIPEGYSVSREKKERFSLILESASTNQTSMYLCASTGRTDTQYFGPGTRLTVL.

The CDR3 sequence is CASSRMGQGAMAKNIQYF. Written as DNA, the CDR3 is TGTGCCAGTAGTAGGATGGGACAGGGGGCAATGGCCAAAAACATTCAGTACTTC. The chain has TRBV19 and TRBJ2-4; 12 positions match TRBD1. V lost 4 bases and J lost 1; bases outside the gene matches: 8. The CDR3 consists of 18 residues. CDR1 and CDR2 from the germline V gene are LNHDA and SQIVND (reference sequence).

As concerns this clone: Within the sample, other DNA sequences also encode this same CDR3. The V and J genes are TRBV27 and TRBJ2-3; 10 nucleotides align to TRBD1. The length of the CDR3 is 14 residues. Trimming took 3 bases from V and 4 from J; bases not matched to a gene: 1. Germline assignment: CDR1 MNHEY and CDR2 SMNVEV (reference sequence). CDR3 DNA sequence: TGTGCCAGCAGTTTGACAGGGGGCCCAGATACGCAGTATTTT. Translated, it gives CASSLTGGPDTQYF.

The rearrangement joins TRBV6-6 to TRBJ2-7; 9 nucleotides match TRBD2. Germline V CDR1 and CDR2: MNHNY, SVGAGI (reference sequence). V lost 8 bases and J lost 0; bases outside the gene matches: 2. This CDR3 comprises 13 residues. The chain's CDR3 is CASDSGSSYEQYF. CDR3 DNA: TGTGCCAGCGATAGCGGGAGCTCCTACGAGCAGTACTTC.

V usage is TRBV30 and J usage is TRBJ2-7, with TRBD1 matching over 10 bases. The CDR3 is made up of 13 amino acids. V was pared by 6 bases and J by 6 bases, with 8 bases of the junction left unmatched. Germline lookup yields CDR1 GTSNPN and CDR2 SVGIG (reference sequence). The CDR3 loop is CACWTGGLGEQYF. The CDR3 DNA is TGTGCCTGCTGGACAGGGGGTTTAGGCGAGCAGTACTTC.

This sequence joins TRBV19 and TRBJ2-1, with D tentatively TRBD2 (6 bases). This CDR3 is 13 amino acids long. Between the trimmed V and J ends, which lost 4 bases and 7 bases, there was a span of 11 bases. Germline CDR1 and CDR2: LNHDA and SQIVND (reference sequence). Here the CDR3 DNA reads TGTGCCAGTAGTAGAGGCCGGGGGAATGAGCAGTTCTTC. This gives the protein CASSRGRGNEQFF.

The chain carries TRBV6-1 and TRBJ2-2; 14 nucleotides agree with TRBD2. CDR1 is MNHNS, CDR2 SASEGT, per germline. The CDR3 consists of 15 residues. With 6 bases clipped from V and 6 bases from J, the junction kept 3 bases outside the gene matches. CDR3 nucleotides: TGTGCCAGCAGCCAGACTAGCGGGAGGGCCGGGGAGCTGTTTTTT. It is translated as CASSQTSGRAGELFF.

The V call is TRBV15, the J call TRBJ1-3, with 7 bases lining up with TRBD1. Trimming at V came to 7 bases and at J to 3 bases, leaving 9 bases not matched to a gene. Germline-derived CDR1 and CDR2 are LNHNV and YYDKDF (reference sequence). This CDR3 comprises 15 residues. CDR3 sequence: CATNPTGDGGNTIYF. The CDR3 DNA follows: TGTGCCACCAACCCCACAGGGGACGGTGGAAACACCATATATTTT.

V usage is TRBV18 and J usage is TRBJ2-5, with a tentative D call TRBD1 (6 bases). There are 14 residues in the CDR3. The V end lost 1 base, the J end lost 4 bases, and 10 bases lay between the germline ends. Germline lookup yields CDR1 KGHSH and CDR2 LQKENI. CDR3 amino acids: CASSPQGVGETQYF. CDR3 DNA sequence: TGTGCCAGCTCACCACAGGGGGTTGGAGAGACCCAGTACTTC. Variable domain in full (rest from reference TRBV18 and TRBJ2-5): NAGVMQNPRHLVRRRGQEARLRCSPMKGHSHVYWYRQLPEEGLKFMVYLQKENIIDESGMPKERFSAEFPKEGPSILRIQQVVRGDSAAYFCASSPQGVGETQYFGPGTRLLVL.

The genes are TRBV7-2 and TRBJ1-2, with no clear D. Germline loops: CDR1 SGHTA, CDR2 FQGNSA. This CDR3 has 14 residues. V dropped 6 bases and J dropped 5 bases, with 16 bases sitting between them. The CDR3 sequence is CASSQTGRDYGYTF. CDR3 bases: TGTGCCAGCAGTCAGACCGGACGGGATTATGGCTACACCTTC.

The rearrangement joins TRBV6-5 to TRBJ1-5; D is undetermined. This CDR3 contains 12 residues. V lost 6 bases and J 9 bases, leaving 12 bases between the germline ends. Germline assignment: CDR1 MNHEY and CDR2 SVGAGI. CDR3 sequence reads: CASSNSVGPQHF. CDR3 nucleotide sequence: TGTGCCAGCAGCAACTCGGTTGGGCCCCAGCATTTT.

The V call is TRBV10-3, the J call TRBJ2-3; 12 bases are a match to TRBD2. The germline V gene has CDR1 ENHRY and CDR2 SYGVKD. The trim removed 4 bases at V and 3 bases at J, leaving 2 bases unmatched. CDR3 size: 15 residues. For the CDR3, the DNA is TGTGCCATCAGTGGGACTAGCGGGAAGACAGATACGCAGTATTTT. Protein product: CAISGTSGKTDTQYF.

The chain employs TRBV6-5 and TRBJ2-7; no firm D call. V lost 6 bases and J lost 3, with 6 bases in between. Germline V gene sequence: CDR1 MNHEY, CDR2 SVGAGI. The CDR3 consists of 11 residues. The CDR3 reads CASRLDYEQYF. Written as DNA, the CDR3 is TGTGCCAGCAGATTGGACTACGAGCAGTACTTC.

This clone was counted a few times. This chain connects TRBV5-1 to TRBJ2-1; 13 bases match TRBD2. Germline CDR1 SGHRS, CDR2 YFSETQ. CDR3 length: 16 residues. Trimming took 2 bases from V and 8 from J; bases not matched to a gene: 7. The CDR3 DNA reads as TGCGCCAGCAGCTTAAGGACTAGCGGGAGTCTGGATGAGCAGTTCTTC. Translated, it gives CASSLRTSGSLDEQFF. Based on the CDR3 plus reference TRBV5-1 and TRBJ2-1, the full variable domain is KAGVTQTPRYLIKTRGQQVTLSCSPISGHRSVSWYQQTPGQGLQFLFEYFSETQRNKGNFPGRFSGRQFSNSRSEMNVSTLELGDSALYLCASSLRTSGSLDEQFFGPGTRLTVL.

In its sample, this clone was seen once. V and J are TRBV28 and TRBJ1-4; no definite D call. Germline CDR1 reads MDHEN; CDR2 reads SYDVKM. This CDR3 is 17 amino acids long. V lost 5 bases, J lost 5 bases, and 21 bases lay in between. The CDR3: CASSKGPGPRVNEKLFF. Written as DNA, the CDR3 is TGTGCCAGCAGTAAAGGTCCCGGACCGAGAGTAAATGAAAAACTGTTTTTT.

This chain joins TRBV5-4 and TRBJ2-5; the D is unclear. CDR3 length equals 12 residues. Trimming stripped 0 bases from V and 0 bases from J, with 0 bases between. CDR1 and CDR2 (germline): SGHNT, YYREEE (reference sequence). CDR3 protein: CASSLDQETQYF. CDR3 sequence (DNA): TGTGCCAGCAGCTTGGACCAAGAGACCCAGTACTTC. Complete variable domain (other parts from reference TRBV5-4 and TRBJ2-5): ETGVTQSPTHLIKTRGQQVTLRCSSQSGHNTVSWYQQALGQGPQFIFQYYREEENGRGNFPPRFSGLQFPNYSSELNVNALELDDSALYLCASSLDQETQYFGPGTRLLVL.

The chain recombines TRBV7-9 with TRBJ1-1; D may be TRBD1 (5 bases). Germline CDR1 and CDR2: SEHNR and FQNEAQ (reference sequence). The CDR3 has 16 residues. V was clipped by 1 base and J by 5 bases, with 17 bases between them. The CDR3 sequence: CASSLVLYRLGTEAFF. The CDR3, as DNA: TGTGCCAGCAGCTTAGTTCTATACAGGCTTGGTACTGAAGCTTTCTTT.

The chain combines TRBV2 with TRBJ1-1; D may be TRBD1 (5 bases). Germline CDR1 and CDR2: SNHLY and FYNNEI. The CDR3 extends over 13 amino acids. Trimming left V 8 bases short and J 0 bases short, with 10 bases between. The CDR3 reads CASGTDLNTEAFF. For the CDR3, the DNA is TGTGCCAGCGGGACGGACCTGAACACTGAAGCTTTCTTT.

The genes are TRBV28 and TRBJ1-1; D unclear. Germline values: CDR1 MDHEN, CDR2 SYDVKM. The CDR3 loop spans 13 amino acids. Deletions cut 3 bases from V and 5 bases from J, with 10 bases between. CDR3 coding DNA: TGTGCCAGCAGTTTCCCACGGGGTACTGAAGCTTTCTTT. Translating it yields CASSFPRGTEAFF.

The V gene is TRBV10-3, the J gene TRBJ1-5; D not certain. The CDR3 is 14 residues long. V dropped 6 bases and J dropped 2 bases, with 11 bases sitting between them. Germline-derived CDR1 and CDR2 are ENHRY and SYGVKD. For the CDR3, the DNA is TGTGCCATCAGCCTTGACGGGGGCAATCAGCCCCAGCATTTT. It encodes CAISLDGGNQPQHF.

This clone has only one observation. The chain combines TRBV19 with TRBJ2-5, with D tentatively TRBD1 or TRBD2 (6 bases each). The germline CDR1 and CDR2 sequences are LNHDA and SQIVND (reference sequence). Trimming pared 1 base from V and 5 bases from J, leaving 11 bases between. There are 14 residues in the CDR3. The CDR3 sequence is CASSIVGGLETQYF. Here the CDR3 DNA reads TGTGCCAGTAGTATAGTAGGGGGGTTGGAGACCCAGTACTTC.

The genes are TRBV11-1 and TRBJ2-1; 7 positions match TRBD1. From germline, CDR1 is SGHAT and CDR2 FQDESV (reference sequence). V lost 4 bases and J lost 12; bases outside the gene matches: 6. This CDR3 comprises 12 residues. CDR3 coding DNA: TGTGCCAGCAGCTCGCCGCCAGGGGGGCAGTTCTTC. Protein sequence: CASSSPPGGQFF.

CDR3 residues: CASSRTGAEAFF. The CDR3 nucleotides read TGTGCCAGCAGTCGGACAGGGGCTGAAGCTTTCTTT. The gene calls are TRBV6-5 and TRBJ1-1, with 9 bases lining up with TRBD1. CDR3 size: 12 residues. The germline CDR1 and CDR2 sequences are MNHEY and SVGAGI. The V and J ends lost 5 bases and 6 bases, in that order; junction bases with no gene match: 1.

This chain uses TRBV28 with TRBJ1-4; D call uncertain. The V end was cut by 3 bases, the J end by 6 bases, with 11 bases between. CDR1 is MDHEN, CDR2 SYDVKM, per germline. This CDR3 has 14 residues. CDR3 loop: CASSFDKPDEKLFF. The CDR3 coding sequence is TGTGCCAGCAGTTTCGATAAGCCCGATGAAAAACTGTTTTTT.

This clone has only one observation. The gene calls are TRBV6-5 and TRBJ2-5, with D possibly TRBD1 on 6 matching bases. V was trimmed by 8 bases and J by 5 bases, leaving 15 bases between them. The CDR3 loop spans 13 amino acids. CDR1 is MNHEY, CDR2 SVGAGI, per germline. CDR3 sequence: CASAGGRGETQYF. CDR3 nucleotide sequence: TGTGCCAGCGCTGGGGGCAGGGGCGAGACCCAGTACTTC.